This passage covers 20 T cell receptor beta chains from one sample sequenced in a study of blood T cells in healthy people across ages. Alongside a J-beta primer mix, a sample-barcoded 5' primer served in a second PCR lasting 7 to 11 cycles. TCRdb re-called the 5' RACE reads with MiXCR, one entry per CDR3 protein. The sample lists roughly 410,000 distinct CDR3 sequences; about half were seen once. Sequencing was performed on blood. These receptor sequences come from a man aged 60 to 69 in good health.

The rearrangement links TRBV10-3 to TRBJ1-5; D is undetermined. Trimming cost V 3 bases and J 4 bases, with 4 bases left between them. Germline loops: CDR1 ENHRY, CDR2 SYGVKD. CDR3 length equals 12 residues. The CDR3 bases are TGTGCCATCAGTGACAGTAATCAGCCCCAGCATTTT. It specifies CAISDSNQPQHF.

The rearrangement joins TRBV27 to TRBJ1-5; the D gene is possibly TRBD1 (5 bases). Trimming took 3 bases from V and 6 from J, leaving 18 bases between them. Germline V gene sequence: CDR1 MNHEY, CDR2 SMNVEV (reference sequence). The CDR3 consists of 16 residues. The CDR3 region has the DNA TGTGCCAGCAGTTTTACGCTAGCCGGGGGTGGTCAGCCCCAGCATTTT. Its protein product is CASSFTLAGGGQPQHF.

Comment on this clonotype: This may come from a read error, since a much larger clone is one base off. V and J are TRBV27 and TRBJ2-5; TRBD2 matches at 7 bases. The better agreement between TRBJ2-7 and the DNA end casts doubt on the J call. Germline loops: CDR1 MNHEY, CDR2 SMNVEV (reference sequence). CDR3 length equals 11 residues. CDR3 nucleotides: TGTGCCAGCCGCCCGGGGGGCGAGCAGTACTTC. Translated, it gives CASRPGGEQYF.

V and J are TRBV7-9 and TRBJ1-4, with 11 bases matching TRBD1. CDR1 and CDR2 from the germline V gene are SEHNR and FQNEAQ (reference sequence). The CDR3 sequence is 17 residues long. J was trimmed by 6 bases and V by 5 bases; bases with no gene match: 11. CDR3 bases: TGTGCCAGCAGCCTTTGGACAGGGGGCAGGTTAGATGAAAAACTGTTTTTT. Translation: CASSLWTGGRLDEKLFF. Looking up the rest from reference TRBV7-9 and TRBJ1-4 gives the full variable domain: DTGVSQNPRHKITKRGQNVTFRCDPISEHNRLYWYRQTLGQGPEFLTYFQNEAQLEKSRLLSDRFSAERPKGSFSTLEIQRTEQGDSAMYLCASSLWTGGRLDEKLFFGSGTQLSVL.

V usage is TRBV20-1 and J usage is TRBJ2-3; a possible D gene is TRBD2 (6 bases). The CDR3 totals 14 residues. Trimming took off 2 bases at V and 4 bases at J, with 13 bases between the two ends. CDR1 is DFQATT and CDR2 is SNEGSKA in the germline V gene (reference sequence). The CDR3 sequence is CSARRRLGADTQYF. CDR3 nucleotide sequence: TGCAGTGCTAGAAGAAGACTAGGCGCAGATACGCAGTATTTT.

The chain links TRBV5-8 to TRBJ1-2; 9 positions match TRBD1. V trimming: 4 bases; J trimming: 9 bases; junction bases outside the gene matches: 7. Germline V gene data show CDR1 as SGHTS and CDR2 as YDEGEE. This CDR3 is 13 amino acids long. This CDR3 reads CASSATGGSRYTF. The CDR3 coding sequence is TGTGCCAGCAGCGCAACAGGGGGCAGTCGCTACACCTTC.

The chain uses TRBV4-1 and TRBJ1-5, with D tentatively TRBD1 (5 bases). The CDR3 length is 15 residues. Trimming left V 3 bases short and J 2 bases short, with 11 bases between. Looked up from germline, CDR1 is MGHRA and CDR2 is YSYEKL. As DNA, the CDR3 is TGCGCCAGCAGCCAGGTACTGGGACGCAATCAGCCCCAGCATTTT. Encoded protein: CASSQVLGRNQPQHF.

This clonotype was counted a few times. A much larger clone differs from this one at a single base, so this may be a read error. This rearrangement joins TRBV28 to TRBJ2-5, with 9 positions matching TRBD2. In germline, CDR1 is MDHEN, CDR2 SYDVKM. This CDR3 comprises 13 residues. V lost 4 bases, J lost 9 bases, and 6 bases stayed unmatched. CDR3 nucleotides: TGTGCCAGCAGTTGGGCGGGAGGGGGTGCCCAGTACTTC. This gives the protein CASSWAGGGAQYF.

This clonotype was seen ten or more times. This CDR3 is CASSPGLPSYEQYF. CDR3 coding DNA: TGTGCCAGCAGCCCAGGGCTGCCCTCCTACGAGCAGTACTTC. The chain carries TRBV7-2 and TRBJ2-7, with TRBD1 as a possible D gene (5 bases). Trimming left V 5 bases short and J 0 bases short, with 11 bases between. This CDR3 comprises 14 residues. Germline CDR1 reads SGHTA; CDR2 reads FQGNSA.

This rearrangement joins TRBV20-1 to TRBJ1-1; TRBD1 matches 7 bases. CDR1 and CDR2 from the germline V gene are DFQATT and SNEGSKA (reference sequence). CDR3 size: 15 residues. Trimming cost V 1 base and J 0 bases; bases outside gene matches: 5. CDR3 loop: CSARADRALNTEAFF. CDR3 bases: TGCAGTGCTAGAGCTGACAGGGCCTTGAACACTGAAGCTTTCTTT.

The rearrangement uses TRBV28 and TRBJ2-7; 9 positions match TRBD1. V was pared by 6 bases and J by 7 bases, with 7 bases of the junction left unmatched. Per germline, CDR1 MDHEN and CDR2 SYDVKM. The CDR3 sequence is 13 residues long. CDR3 nucleotide sequence: TGTGCCAGCAGCGGGACAGGGCTCAATGAGCAGTACTTC. Protein product: CASSGTGLNEQYF.

In the case of this clonotype: The junction and the germline gene differ at one end; a read error may be behind it. CDR3 nucleotide sequence: TGTGCCAGCAGTGGGTGGAGGACTAGCGGGACCACAAACTCCTACGATGAGCAGTTCTTC. It encodes CASSGWRTSGTTNSYDEQFF. This sequence joins TRBV12-3 or TRBV12-4 and TRBJ2-1; TRBD2 aligns across 12 bases. The CDR3 has 20 amino acids.

V usage is TRBV11-1 and J usage is TRBJ2-1; weak D call: TRBD1 (5 bases). This CDR3 spans 14 amino acids. The V and J ends lost 0 bases and 9 bases respectively, with 12 bases between them. CDR1 is SGHAT and CDR2 is FQDESV in the germline V gene (reference sequence). The CDR3 bases are TGTGCCAGCAGCTTAGCGGCAGGGATAGGTGAGCAGTTCTTC. This gives the protein CASSLAAGIGEQFF.

This sequence joins TRBV7-2 and TRBJ2-7; TRBD1 is a possible D gene (6 bases). V dropped 2 bases and J dropped 0 bases, with 8 bases sitting between them. The CDR3 sequence is 14 residues long. Germline CDR1 is SGHTA and CDR2 is FQGNSA. CDR3 in amino acids: CASSLWDNSYEQYF. In nucleotides, the CDR3 is TGTGCCAGCAGCTTATGGGACAACTCCTACGAGCAGTACTTC.

This chain uses TRBV23-1 with TRBJ2-5; 9 nucleotides agree with TRBD1. With the DNA end fitting TRBJ2-7 better, the J assignment may be wrong. TRBV23-1 belongs to the ORF category, with a function that is uncertain. The CDR3 extends over 15 amino acids. This chain's CDR3 is CASSQSGTGFHEQYF. The CDR3, as DNA: TGCGCCAGCAGTCAATCCGGGACAGGGTTCCACGAGCAGTACTTC.

This clonotype came up a few times. This rearrangement joins TRBV20-1 to TRBJ2-5; D possibly corresponds to TRBD2 (5 bases). CDR3 length: 13 residues. Trimming shortened V by 1 base and J by 1 base, and 7 bases separated the two germline ends. The V gene's germline CDR1 is DFQATT and CDR2 SNEGSKA (reference sequence). The DNA for the CDR3 is TGCAGTGCTAGAGCGGGGTTCCAAGAGACCCAGTACTTC. Residues: CSARAGFQETQYF.

This clonotype turned up a few times. V is TRBV9 and J is TRBJ2-5, with 7 bases that match TRBD1. CDR3 length: 14 residues. The germline gives CDR1 SGDLS, CDR2 YYNGEE. The V segment lost 3 bases and the J segment 1 base; nucleotides outside the gene matches: 3. The chain's CDR3 is CASSEGQRQETQYF. Here the CDR3 DNA reads TGTGCCAGCAGCGAGGGACAGCGCCAAGAGACCCAGTACTTC.

The CDR3 region is CSARGTGGRTNEQYF. The CDR3 DNA sequence: TGCAGTGCTAGAGGGACTGGCGGGAGGACCAATGAGCAGTACTTC. The chain joins TRBV20-1 to TRBJ2-5; TRBD2 matches 8 bases. The V gene end was trimmed by 1 base and the J gene end by 11 bases; junction bases not matched to a gene: 15. Germline V gene data show CDR1 as DFQATT and CDR2 as SNEGSKA (reference sequence). The CDR3 totals 15 residues.

The CDR3 bases are TGTGCTAGCGGCCCCGCAGGTGTTAGGTACGAGCAGTACTTC. It is translated as CASGPAGVRYEQYF. The rearrangement links TRBV12-5 to TRBJ2-4; D is unclear. The end of the DNA fits TRBJ2-7 better, so the J call may be wrong. The length of the CDR3 is 14 residues. Germline loops: CDR1 LGHNT, CDR2 FRNRAP.

The chain uses TRBV20-1 and TRBJ2-1; no reliable D call. The CDR3 runs 14 residues. Trimming stripped 5 bases from V and 1 base from J, with 12 bases between. The V gene's germline CDR1 is DFQATT and CDR2 SNEGSKA (reference sequence). CDR3 loop: CSAFHSLSYNEQFF. Here the CDR3 DNA reads TGCAGTGCTTTCCATAGCCTATCCTACAATGAGCAGTTCTTC.